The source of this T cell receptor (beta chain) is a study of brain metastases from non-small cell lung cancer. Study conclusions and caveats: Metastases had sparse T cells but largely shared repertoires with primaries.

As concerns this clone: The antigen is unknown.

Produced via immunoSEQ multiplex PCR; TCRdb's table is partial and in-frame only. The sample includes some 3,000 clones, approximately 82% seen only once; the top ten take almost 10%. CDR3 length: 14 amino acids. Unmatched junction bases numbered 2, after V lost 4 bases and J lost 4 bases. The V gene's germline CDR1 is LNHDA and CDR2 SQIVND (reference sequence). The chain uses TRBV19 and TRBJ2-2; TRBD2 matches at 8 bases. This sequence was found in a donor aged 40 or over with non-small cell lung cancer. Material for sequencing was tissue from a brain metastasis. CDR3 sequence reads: CASSKRESTGELFF. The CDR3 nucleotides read TGTGCCAGTAGTAAGCGGGAGAGCACCGGGGAGCTGTTTTTT. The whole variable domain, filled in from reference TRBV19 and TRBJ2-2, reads DGGITQSPKYLFRKEGQNVTLSCEQNLNHDAMYWYRQDPGQGLRLIYYSQIVNDFQKGDIAEGYSVSREKKESFPLTVTSAQKNPTAFYLCASSKRESTGELFFGEGSRLTVL.